This entry features one T cell receptor (beta chain) sequence. The sample originates from a study of shared clonotypes between healthy human individuals. Trimming shortened V by 6 bases and J by 1 base, and 13 bases separated the two germline ends. Germline CDR1 reads MNHNS; CDR2 reads SASEGT. CDR3 length equals 15 residues. TCRdb keeps only in-frame clones here, not all; method: immunoSEQ multiplex PCR. Of approximately 640,000 clones listed, roughly 87% are singletons. This chain joins TRBV6-1 and TRBJ1-5; maybe TRBD1 (5 bases). This TCR was recovered from a man aged 18 to 29 in good health. Some clones in this sample may be carry-over from other donors' samples. The sequenced sample was memory CD8+ T cells from PBMCs. Subset given: CD45RO+ cells pooled with CCR7-negative TemRA cells. CDR3 DNA sequence: TGTGCCAGCAGCGACAGCTACTACAGCAATCAGCCCCAGCATTTT. It is translated as CASSDSYYSNQPQHF.